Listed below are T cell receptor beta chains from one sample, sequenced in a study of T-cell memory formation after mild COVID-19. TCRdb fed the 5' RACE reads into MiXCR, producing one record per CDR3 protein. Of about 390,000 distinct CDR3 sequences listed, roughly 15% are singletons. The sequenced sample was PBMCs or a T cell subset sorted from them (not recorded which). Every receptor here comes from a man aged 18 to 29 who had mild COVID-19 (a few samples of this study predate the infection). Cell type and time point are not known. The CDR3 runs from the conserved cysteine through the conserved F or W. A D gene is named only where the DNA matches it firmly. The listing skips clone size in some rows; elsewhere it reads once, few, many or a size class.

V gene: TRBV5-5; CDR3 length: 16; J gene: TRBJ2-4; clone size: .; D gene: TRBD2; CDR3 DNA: TGTGCCAGCAGCGCAACTAGCGGGGGGGCCAAAAACATTCAGTACTTC; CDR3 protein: CASSATSGGAKNIQYF
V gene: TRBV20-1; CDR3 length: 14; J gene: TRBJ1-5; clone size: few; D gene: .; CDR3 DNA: TGCAGTGCGCCCTACGTGGGAAGGAGTCAGCCCCAGCATTTT; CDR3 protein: CSAPYVGRSQPQHF
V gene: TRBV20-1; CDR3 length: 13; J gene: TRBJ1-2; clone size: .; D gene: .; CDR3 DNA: TGCAGTGCCCGAGCCCGGGACCGCCGTCGCTACACCTTC; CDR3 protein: CSARARDRRRYTF
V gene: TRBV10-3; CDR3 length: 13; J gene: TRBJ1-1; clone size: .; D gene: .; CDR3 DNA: TGTGCCATCAGTGGGAAGCTTGACACTGAAGCTTTCTTT; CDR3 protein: CAISGKLDTEAFF
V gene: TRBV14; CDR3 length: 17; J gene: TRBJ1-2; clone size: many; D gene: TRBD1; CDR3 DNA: TGTGCCAGCAGCCAAGGCCTAGGCAGGGGGCCCAACTATGGCTACACCTTC; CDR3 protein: CASSQGLGRGPNYGYTF
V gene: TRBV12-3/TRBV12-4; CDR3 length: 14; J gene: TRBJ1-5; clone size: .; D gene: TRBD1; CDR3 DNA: TGTGCCAGCAGTCCCACAGGGGGCGGACAGCCCCAGCATTTT; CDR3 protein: CASSPTGGGQPQHF
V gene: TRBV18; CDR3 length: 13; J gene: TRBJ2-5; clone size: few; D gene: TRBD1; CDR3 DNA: TGTGCCAGCTCCGACAGGGGTTGGGAGACCCAGTACTTC; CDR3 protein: CASSDRGWETQYF
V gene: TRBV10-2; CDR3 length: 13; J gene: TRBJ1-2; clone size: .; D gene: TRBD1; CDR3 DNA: TGCGCCAGCCTACAGGGGAGAGTCTATGGCTACACCTTC; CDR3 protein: CASLQGRVYGYTF
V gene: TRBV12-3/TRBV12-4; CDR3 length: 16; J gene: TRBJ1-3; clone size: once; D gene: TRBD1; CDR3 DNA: TGTGCCAGCAGACCCGGGACAGGGTCAGGTGGAAACACCATATATTTT; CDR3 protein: CASRPGTGSGGNTIYF
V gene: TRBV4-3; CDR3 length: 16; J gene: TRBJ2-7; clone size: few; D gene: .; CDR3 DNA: TGCGCCAGCAGCCAGGGGTTGGCGGGTAACTCCTACGAGCAGTACTTC; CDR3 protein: CASSQGLAGNSYEQYF
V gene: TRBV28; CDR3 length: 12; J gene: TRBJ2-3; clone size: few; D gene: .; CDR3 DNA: TGTGCCAGCAGTGCCACATCGGATACGCAGTATTTT; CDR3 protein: CASSATSDTQYF
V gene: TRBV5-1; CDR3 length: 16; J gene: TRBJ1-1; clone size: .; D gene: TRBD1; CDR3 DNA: TGCGCCAGCAGCTTGGAGTTTAACAGGGGCAACACTGAAGCTTTCTTT; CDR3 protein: CASSLEFNRGNTEAFF
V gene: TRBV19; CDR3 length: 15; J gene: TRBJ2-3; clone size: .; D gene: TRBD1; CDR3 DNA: TGTGCCAGTAGCCAAGATGAACAGGGGGCGGATACGCAGTATTTT; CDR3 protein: CASSQDEQGADTQYF
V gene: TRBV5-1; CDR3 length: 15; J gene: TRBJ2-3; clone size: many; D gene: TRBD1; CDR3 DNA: TGCGCCAGCAGCCAAACAGGGGCGATGGGAGATACGCAGTATTTT; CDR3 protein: CASSQTGAMGDTQYF
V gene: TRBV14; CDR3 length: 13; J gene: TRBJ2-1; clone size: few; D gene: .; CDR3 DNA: TGTGCCAGCAGCCAAGACTGGGCTGGTGAGCAGTTCTTC; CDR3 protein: CASSQDWAGEQFF
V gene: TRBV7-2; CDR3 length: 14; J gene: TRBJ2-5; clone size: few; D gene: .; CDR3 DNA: TGTGCCAGCAGCCTGACTCAGGCTCAAGAGACCCAGTACTTC; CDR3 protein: CASSLTQAQETQYF
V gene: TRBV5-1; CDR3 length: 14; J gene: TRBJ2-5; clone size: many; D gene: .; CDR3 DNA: TGCGCCAGCAGCCATGGCAAGGTACGGGAGACCCAGTACTTC; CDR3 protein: CASSHGKVRETQYF
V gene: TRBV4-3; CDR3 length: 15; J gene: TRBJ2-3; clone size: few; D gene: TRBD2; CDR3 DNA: TGCGCCAGCAGCCACCGTAGCGGGGGGGCCGGTACGCAGTATTTT; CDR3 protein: CASSHRSGGAGTQYF
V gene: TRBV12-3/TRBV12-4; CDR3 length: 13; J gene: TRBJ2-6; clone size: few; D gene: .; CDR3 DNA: TGTGCCAGCAGTTTAGGATGGGCCAACGTCCTGACTTTC; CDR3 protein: CASSLGWANVLTF
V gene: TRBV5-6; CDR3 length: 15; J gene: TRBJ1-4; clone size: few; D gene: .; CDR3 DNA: TGTGCCAGCAGCCGCCTTGACACCGCCTATGAAAAACTGTTTTTT; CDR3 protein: CASSRLDTAYEKLFF
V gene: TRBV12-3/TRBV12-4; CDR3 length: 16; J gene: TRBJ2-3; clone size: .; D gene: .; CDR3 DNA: TGTGCCAGCAGTTTACGGGTTAGGCTATCCCCCGATACGCAGTATTTT; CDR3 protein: CASSLRVRLSPDTQYF
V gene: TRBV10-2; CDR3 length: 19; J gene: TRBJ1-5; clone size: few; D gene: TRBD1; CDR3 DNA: TGCGCCAGCAGTGGATATAACTTTAGAGGGACAGGGAGGAATCAGCCCCAGCATTTT; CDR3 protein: CASSGYNFRGTGRNQPQHF
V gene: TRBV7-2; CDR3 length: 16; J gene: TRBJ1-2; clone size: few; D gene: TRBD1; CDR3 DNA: TGTGCCAGCAGTACTGCCGGGACAGGGAGGAACTATGGCTACACCTTC; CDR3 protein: CASSTAGTGRNYGYTF
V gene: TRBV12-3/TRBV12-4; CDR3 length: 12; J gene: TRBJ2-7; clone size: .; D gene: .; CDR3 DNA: TGTGCCAGCAGCCCCCCCTTGGGCGAGCAGTACTTC; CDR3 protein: CASSPPLGEQYF
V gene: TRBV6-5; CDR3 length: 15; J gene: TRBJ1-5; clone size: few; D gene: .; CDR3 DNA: TGTGCCAGCAGTTACTCTGCCGGAGACAATCAGCCCCAGCATTTT; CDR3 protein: CASSYSAGDNQPQHF
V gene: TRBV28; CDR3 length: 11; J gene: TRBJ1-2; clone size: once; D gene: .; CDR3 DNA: TGTGCCAGTTGCGGGTATGATGGCTACACCTTC; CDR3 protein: CASCGYDGYTF
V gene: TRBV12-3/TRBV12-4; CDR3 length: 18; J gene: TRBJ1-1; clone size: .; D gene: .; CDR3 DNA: TGTGCCAGCAGTCCGCTTCGTTCGGGCTCTGATTGGAACACTGAAGCTTTCTTT; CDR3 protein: CASSPLRSGSDWNTEAFF
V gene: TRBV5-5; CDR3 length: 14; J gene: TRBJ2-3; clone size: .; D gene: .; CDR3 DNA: TGTGCCAGCAGTATGGACTCCTCCACAGATACGCAGTATTTT; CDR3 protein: CASSMDSSTDTQYF
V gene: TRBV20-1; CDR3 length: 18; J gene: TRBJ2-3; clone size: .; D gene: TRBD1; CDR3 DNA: TGCAGTTTATTCGGGACAGGGACGTCCGGGTCCGCCACTGGTACGCAGTATTTT; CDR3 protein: CSLFGTGTSGSATGTQYF
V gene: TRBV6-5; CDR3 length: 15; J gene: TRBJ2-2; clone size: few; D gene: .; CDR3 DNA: TGTGCCAGCAGCACTCCGGGACACCCCCCCGGGGAGCTGTTTTTT; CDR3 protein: CASSTPGHPPGELFF
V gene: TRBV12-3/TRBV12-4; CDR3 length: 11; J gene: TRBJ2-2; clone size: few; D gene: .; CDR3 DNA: TGTGCCAGCAGTTTGCGGACGGAGCTGTTTTTT; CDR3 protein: CASSLRTELFF
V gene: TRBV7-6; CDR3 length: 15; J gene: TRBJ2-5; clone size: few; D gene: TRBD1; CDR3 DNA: TGTGCCAGCAGCCCACTCGACAGGGGGCAAGAGACCCAGTACTTC; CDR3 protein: CASSPLDRGQETQYF
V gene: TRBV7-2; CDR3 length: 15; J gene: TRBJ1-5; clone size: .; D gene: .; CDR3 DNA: TGTGCCAGCAGCCCGTCGACAGTGAGGAATCAGCCCCAGCATTTT; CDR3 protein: CASSPSTVRNQPQHF
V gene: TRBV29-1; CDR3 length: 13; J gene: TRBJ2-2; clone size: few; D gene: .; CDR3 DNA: TGCAGCGTTGCCAGGGTCGGCACCGGGGAGCTGTTTTTT; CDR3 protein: CSVARVGTGELFF
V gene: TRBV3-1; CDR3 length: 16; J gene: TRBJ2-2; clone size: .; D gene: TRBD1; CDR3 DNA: TGTGCCAGCAACCCTACAGCGGGACAGGGCACCGGGGAGCTGTTTTTT; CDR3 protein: CASNPTAGQGTGELFF
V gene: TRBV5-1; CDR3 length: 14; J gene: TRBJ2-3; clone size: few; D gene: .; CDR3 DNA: TGCGCCAGCAGCTTCGGCCAGCGGGCAGATACGCAGTATTTT; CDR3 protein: CASSFGQRADTQYF
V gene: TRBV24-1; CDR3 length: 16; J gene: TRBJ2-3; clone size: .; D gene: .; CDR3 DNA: TGTGCCACCAGTGAAGCAGCGGTCCGCTCCCCAGATACGCAGTATTTT; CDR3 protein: CATSEAAVRSPDTQYF
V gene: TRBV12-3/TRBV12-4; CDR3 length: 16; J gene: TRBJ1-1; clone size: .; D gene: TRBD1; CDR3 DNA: TGTGCCAGCAGCCCGCCTGAGGGACAGGGGGGAGCTGAAGCTTTCTTT; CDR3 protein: CASSPPEGQGGAEAFF
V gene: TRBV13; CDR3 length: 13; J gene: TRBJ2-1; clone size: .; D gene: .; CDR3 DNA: TGTGCCAGCAGCCCCGGGCCTCGCTATGAGCAGTTCTTC; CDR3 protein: CASSPGPRYEQFF
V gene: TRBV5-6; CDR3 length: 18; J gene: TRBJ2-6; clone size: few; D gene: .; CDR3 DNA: TGTGCCAGCAGCTTGGGAGGGGGGAGAAGCTCTGGGGCCAACGTCCTGACTTTC; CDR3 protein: CASSLGGGRSSGANVLTF
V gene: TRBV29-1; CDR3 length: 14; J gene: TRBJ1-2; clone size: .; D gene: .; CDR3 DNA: TGCAGCGTAGCTGCTCGGGCCACGAACTATGGCTACACCTTC; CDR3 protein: CSVAARATNYGYTF
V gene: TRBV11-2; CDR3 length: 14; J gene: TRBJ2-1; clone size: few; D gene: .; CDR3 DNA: TGTGCCAGCAGCTCACTGGGCTCCTACAATGAGCAGTTCTTC; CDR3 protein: CASSSLGSYNEQFF
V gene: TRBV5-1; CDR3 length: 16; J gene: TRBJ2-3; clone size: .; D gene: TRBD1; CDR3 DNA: TGCGCCAGCAGCCAAGGGACAGGGAGAGGCACAGATACGCAGTATTTT; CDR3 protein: CASSQGTGRGTDTQYF
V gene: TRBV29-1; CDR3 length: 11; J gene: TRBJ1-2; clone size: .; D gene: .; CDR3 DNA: TGCAGCGTTGCCACAGGGAGAGGCTACACCTTC; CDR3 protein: CSVATGRGYTF
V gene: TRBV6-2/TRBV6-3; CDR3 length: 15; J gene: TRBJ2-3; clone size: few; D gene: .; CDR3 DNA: TGTGCCAGCAGTTACAGGGATCTCGGAGGAGATACGCAGTATTTT; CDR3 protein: CASSYRDLGGDTQYF
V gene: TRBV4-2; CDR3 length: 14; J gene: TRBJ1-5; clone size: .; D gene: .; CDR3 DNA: TGTGCCAGCAGCCGCGGGGCGGACAATCAGCCCCAGCATTTT; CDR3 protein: CASSRGADNQPQHF
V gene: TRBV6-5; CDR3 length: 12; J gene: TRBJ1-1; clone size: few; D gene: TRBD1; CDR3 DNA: TGTGCCAGCAGTGGCGGGACAGTTGAAGCTTTCTTT; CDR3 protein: CASSGGTVEAFF
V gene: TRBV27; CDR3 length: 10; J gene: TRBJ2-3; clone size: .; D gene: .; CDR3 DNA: TGTGCCAGCAGTCACAGCTCGCAGTATTTT; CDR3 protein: CASSHSSQYF
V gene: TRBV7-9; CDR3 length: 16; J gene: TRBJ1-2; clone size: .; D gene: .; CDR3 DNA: TGTGCCAGCAGCGACAAAACATTGACAGTTCCATATGGCTACACCTTC; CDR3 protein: CASSDKTLTVPYGYTF
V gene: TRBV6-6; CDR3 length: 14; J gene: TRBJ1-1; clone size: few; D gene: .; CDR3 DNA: TGTGCCAGCAGTACCCCGACACCGAGGACTGAAGCTTTCTTT; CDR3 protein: CASSTPTPRTEAFF
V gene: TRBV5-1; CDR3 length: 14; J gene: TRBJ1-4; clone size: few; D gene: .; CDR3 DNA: TGCGCCAGCAGCTCCGGGACGCAGAATGAAAAACTGTTTTTT; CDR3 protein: CASSSGTQNEKLFF
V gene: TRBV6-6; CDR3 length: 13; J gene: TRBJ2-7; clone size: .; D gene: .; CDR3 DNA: TGTGCCAGCAGTTACTACTCAGGGGACGAGCAGTACTTC; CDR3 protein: CASSYYSGDEQYF
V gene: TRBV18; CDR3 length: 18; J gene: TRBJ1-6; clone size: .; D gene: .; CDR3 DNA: TGTGCCAGCTCAAAAAACCCGGTGGGGAGCTCCTATAATTCACCCCTCCACTTT; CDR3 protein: CASSKNPVGSSYNSPLHF
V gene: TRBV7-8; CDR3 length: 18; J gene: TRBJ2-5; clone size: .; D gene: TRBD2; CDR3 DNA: TGTGCCAGCAGCACCAAGATTGGGACTAGCGGGGATCAAGAGACCCAGTACTTC; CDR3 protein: CASSTKIGTSGDQETQYF